This TCR beta chain was retrieved from a study of shared clonotypes between healthy human individuals. Study-level points and caveats: The generation probabilities recorded for non-shared clonotypes fell below those of clonotypes shared by all four donors.

Participating donors were healthy, HIV-negative adults free of recent acute infections or vaccinations. Deep-level running was used for the assay. TCRdb's copy holds only in-frame clones and misses some; the assay was immunoSEQ multiplex PCR. The sample shows roughly 410,000 clones, approximately 97% of them seen only once. This CDR3 region has 17 residues. Germline lookup yields CDR1 SGHAT and CDR2 FQNNGV. With 7 bases removed from V and 2 bases from J, the gap between germline ends came to 24 bases. Details on this clone: No antigen is known for it.

Material: memory CD8+ T cells sorted from blood. Described subset: CD45RO+ cells pooled with CCR7-negative TemRA cells. The rearrangement uses TRBV11-2 and TRBJ2-7; D is unclear. This TCR derives from a young man in good health. The CDR3 nucleotides are TGTGCCAGCACCCTAAAGACACCGACTGTTACACCCTACGAGCAGTACTTC. This encodes CASTLKTPTVTPYEQYF.